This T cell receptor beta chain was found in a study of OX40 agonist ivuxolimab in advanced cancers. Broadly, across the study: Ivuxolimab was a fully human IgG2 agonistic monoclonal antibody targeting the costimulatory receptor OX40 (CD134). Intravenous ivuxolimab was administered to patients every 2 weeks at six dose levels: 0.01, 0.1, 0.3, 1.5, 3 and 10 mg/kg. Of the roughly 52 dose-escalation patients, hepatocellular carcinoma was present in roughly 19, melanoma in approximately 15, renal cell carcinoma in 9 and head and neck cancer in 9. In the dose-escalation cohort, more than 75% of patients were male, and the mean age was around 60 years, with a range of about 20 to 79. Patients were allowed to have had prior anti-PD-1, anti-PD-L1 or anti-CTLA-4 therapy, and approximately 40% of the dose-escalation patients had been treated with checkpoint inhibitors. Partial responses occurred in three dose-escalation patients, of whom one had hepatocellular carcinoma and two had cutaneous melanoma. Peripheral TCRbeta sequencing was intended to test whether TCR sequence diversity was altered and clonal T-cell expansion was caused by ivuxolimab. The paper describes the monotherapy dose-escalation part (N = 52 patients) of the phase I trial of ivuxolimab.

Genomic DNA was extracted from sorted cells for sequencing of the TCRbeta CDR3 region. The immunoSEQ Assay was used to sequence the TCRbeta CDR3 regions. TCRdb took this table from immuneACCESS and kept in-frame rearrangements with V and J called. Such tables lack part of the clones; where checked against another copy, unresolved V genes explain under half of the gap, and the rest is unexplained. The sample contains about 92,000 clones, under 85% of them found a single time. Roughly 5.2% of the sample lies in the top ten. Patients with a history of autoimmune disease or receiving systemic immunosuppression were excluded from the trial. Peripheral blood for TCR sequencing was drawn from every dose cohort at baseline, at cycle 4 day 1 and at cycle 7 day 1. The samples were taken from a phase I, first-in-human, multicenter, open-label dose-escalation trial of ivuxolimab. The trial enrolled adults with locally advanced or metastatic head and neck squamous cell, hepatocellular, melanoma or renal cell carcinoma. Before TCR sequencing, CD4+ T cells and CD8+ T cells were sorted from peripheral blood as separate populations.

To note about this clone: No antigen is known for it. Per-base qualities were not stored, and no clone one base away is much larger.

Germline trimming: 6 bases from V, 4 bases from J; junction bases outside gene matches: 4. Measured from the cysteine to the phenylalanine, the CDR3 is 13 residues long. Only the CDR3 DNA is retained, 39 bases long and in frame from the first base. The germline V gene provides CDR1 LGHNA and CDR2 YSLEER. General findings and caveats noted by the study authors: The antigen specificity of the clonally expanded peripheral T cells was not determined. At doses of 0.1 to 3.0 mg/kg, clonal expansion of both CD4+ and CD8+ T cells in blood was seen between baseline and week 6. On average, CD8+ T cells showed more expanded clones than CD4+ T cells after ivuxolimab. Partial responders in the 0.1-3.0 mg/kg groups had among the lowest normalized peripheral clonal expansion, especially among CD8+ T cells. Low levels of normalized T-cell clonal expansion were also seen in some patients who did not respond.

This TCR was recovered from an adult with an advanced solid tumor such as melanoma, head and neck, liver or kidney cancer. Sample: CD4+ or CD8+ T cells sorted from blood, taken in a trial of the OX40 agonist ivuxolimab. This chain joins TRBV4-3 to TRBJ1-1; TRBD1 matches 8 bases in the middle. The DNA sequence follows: TGCGCCAGCAGTAAGACAGGGGCCACTGAAGCTTTCTTT. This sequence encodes CASSKTGATEAFF.